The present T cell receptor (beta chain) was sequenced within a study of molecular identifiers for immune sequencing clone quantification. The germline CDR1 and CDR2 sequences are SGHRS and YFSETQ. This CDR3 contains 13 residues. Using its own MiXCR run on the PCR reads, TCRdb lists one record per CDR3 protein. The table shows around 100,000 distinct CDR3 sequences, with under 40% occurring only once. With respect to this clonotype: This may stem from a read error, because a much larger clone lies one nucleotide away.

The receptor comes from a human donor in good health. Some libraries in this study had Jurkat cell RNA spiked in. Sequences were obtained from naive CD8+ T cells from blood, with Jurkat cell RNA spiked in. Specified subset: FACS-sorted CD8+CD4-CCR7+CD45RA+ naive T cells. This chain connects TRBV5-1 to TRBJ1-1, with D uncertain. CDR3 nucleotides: TGCGCCAGCAGCCCCACCTATGGCACTGAAGCTTCCTTT. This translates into CASSPTYGTEASF.